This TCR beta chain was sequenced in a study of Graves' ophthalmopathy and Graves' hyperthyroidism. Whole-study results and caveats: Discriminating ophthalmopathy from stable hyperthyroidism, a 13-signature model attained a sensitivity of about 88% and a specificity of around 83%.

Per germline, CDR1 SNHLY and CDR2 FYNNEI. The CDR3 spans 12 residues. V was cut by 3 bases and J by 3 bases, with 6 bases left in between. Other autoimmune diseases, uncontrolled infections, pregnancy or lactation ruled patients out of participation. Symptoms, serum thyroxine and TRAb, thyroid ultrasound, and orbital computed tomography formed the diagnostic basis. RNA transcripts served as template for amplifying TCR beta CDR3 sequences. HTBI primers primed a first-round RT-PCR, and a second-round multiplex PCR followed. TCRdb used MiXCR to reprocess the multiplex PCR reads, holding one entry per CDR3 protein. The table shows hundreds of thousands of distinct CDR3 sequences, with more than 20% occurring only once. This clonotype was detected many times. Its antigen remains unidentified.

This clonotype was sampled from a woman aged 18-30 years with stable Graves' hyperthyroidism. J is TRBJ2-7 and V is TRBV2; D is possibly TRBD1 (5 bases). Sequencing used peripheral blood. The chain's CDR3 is CASSETVYEQYF. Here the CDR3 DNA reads TGTGCCAGCAGTGAGACAGTCTACGAGCAGTACTTC.